This TCR beta chain is drawn from a study of T cells in Graves' hyperthyroidism and ophthalmopathy. Regarding the study as a whole: Progression to ophthalmopathy was predicted a median of roughly 6.5 months early. Stable hyperthyroidism and ophthalmopathy were separated using 13 V-J signatures. Most expanded thyroid clonotypes above 0.001 also appeared in blood.

About this clonotype: Antigen: not known.

Germline assignment: CDR1 MNHEY and CDR2 SVGEGT. Deletions cut 7 bases from V and 8 bases from J, with 14 bases between. The CDR3 has 13 amino acids. RNA transcripts were the template for amplifying TCR beta CDR3 regions. HTBI primers drove first-round RT-PCR of the TCR CDR3. Each CDR3 protein is one row after TCRdb ran MiXCR on the multiplex PCR reads. The profile shows 650,000 to 750,000 distinct CDR3 sequences, 14% of them singletons. The sample was blood. The J gene is TRBJ1-4, the V gene TRBV6-2 or TRBV6-3, with D maybe TRBD1 (6 bases). The receptor's source is a woman under 30 with Graves' hyperthyroidism. The CDR3 here is CASTRGGGEKLFF. The CDR3 DNA follows: TGTGCCAGCACCCGAGGGGGAGGAGAAAAACTGTTTTTT.